The rows below give T cell receptor beta chains drawn from one sample of a study of cytomegalovirus exposure and HLA in healthy donors. The method was immunoSEQ multiplex PCR; TCRdb's version includes in-frame clones alone and lacks a portion of them. The table records around 150,000 clones, about 90% of them present only once. What was sequenced was PBMCs. These receptors all stem from a woman under 30 in good health and CMV-seropositive. Both conserved end residues are part of each CDR3. The D gene is left open where the match is weak. For some rows the clone size is stated as once, few or many, or as a class when expanded; others skip it.

>TRBJ1-1|.|TRBV28|TRBD1
CASSLPPGQVTEAFF
TGTGCCAGCAGTCTCCCGCCGGGACAGGTTACTGAAGCTTTCTTT
>TRBJ1-5|.|TRBV6-4|.
CASRDPQSNQPQHF
TGTGCCAGCAGGGACCCCCAAAGCAATCAGCCCCAGCATTTT
>TRBJ2-1|.|TRBV7-2|.
CASSRGSYNEQFF
TGTGCCAGCAGCCGGGGCTCCTACAATGAGCAGTTCTTC
>TRBJ1-5|.|TRBV2|TRBD1
CASSAGRGLNQPQHF
TGTGCCAGCAGTGCGGGCAGGGGGCTTAATCAGCCCCAGCATTTT
>TRBJ2-1|.|TRBV19|TRBD1
CASSIDWTGEGNEQFF
TGTGCCAGTAGTATAGACTGGACAGGGGAGGGGAATGAGCAGTTCTTC
>TRBJ1-2|.|TRBV27|.
CASKGGDRLNYGYTF
TGTGCCAGCAAAGGCGGGGACCGCCTAAACTATGGCTACACCTTC
>TRBJ2-7|.|TRBV18|TRBD2
CASCRGSGDPYEQYF
TGTGCCAGCTGCAGGGGTAGCGGGGATCCCTACGAGCAGTACTTC
>TRBJ1-2|.|TRBV5-1|.
CASRGGMALDYGYTF
TGCGCCAGCAGGGGAGGGATGGCATTGGACTATGGCTACACCTTC
>TRBJ1-4|.|TRBV29-1|.
CSALQAQGEKLFF
TGCAGCGCCCTACAGGCCCAGGGGGAAAAACTGTTTTTT
>TRBJ1-5|.|TRBV6-1|.
CASSGGGFRTQHF
TGTGCCAGCAGTGGAGGGGGTTTCAGGACCCAGCATTTT
>TRBJ1-1|.|TRBV2|TRBD1
CASSEETGVTEAFF
TGTGCCAGCAGTGAAGAGACAGGGGTTACTGAAGCTTTCTTT
>TRBJ2-3|.|TRBV25-1|.
CASSDSGPQSTDTQYF
TGTGCCAGCAGTGATTCTGGGCCCCAAAGCACAGATACGCAGTATTTT
>TRBJ2-3|.|TRBV9|TRBD2
CASSPTTSGRNTQYF
TGTGCCAGCAGCCCGACTACTAGCGGGAGAAATACGCAGTATTTT
>TRBJ1-6|.|TRBV19|TRBD1
CASREGQGSSPLHF
TGTGCCAGTAGGGAGGGACAGGGGAGTTCACCCCTCCACTTT
>TRBJ1-5|.|TRBV30|.
CAWSTGGAQPQHF
TGCGCCTGGAGTACAGGTGGAGCTCAGCCCCAGCATTTT
>TRBJ1-6|.|TRBV2|TRBD1
CASRTGYLWSPLHF
TGTGCCAGCAGGACAGGGTACCTTTGGTCACCCCTCCACTTT
>TRBJ2-5|.|TRBV7-2|.
CASSRSGVQETQYF
TGTGCCAGCAGCCGATCAGGCGTCCAAGAGACCCAGTACTTC
>TRBJ2-5|.|TRBV6-5|.
CASSYNSLGSQYF
TGTGCCAGCAGTTACAATTCACTAGGTTCCCAGTACTTC
>TRBJ2-3|.|TRBV6-5|.
CASSYSRQRTDTQYF
TGTGCCAGCAGTTACTCGAGACAGCGCACAGATACGCAGTATTTT
>TRBJ1-5|.|TRBV10-1|.
CASSATPPGQGSHSNQPQHF
TGCGCCAGCAGTGCCACCCCACCGGGACAAGGGTCTCATAGCAATCAGCCCCAGCATTTT
>TRBJ2-5|.|TRBV5-5|.
CASSVGGSVETQYF
TGTGCCAGCAGCGTAGGGGGATCGGTAGAGACCCAGTACTTC
>TRBJ1-1|.|TRBV5-1|.
CASSGGQLNTEAFF
TGCGCCAGCAGCGGTGGACAGCTGAACACTGAAGCTTTCTTT
>TRBJ1-5|.|TRBV7-7|.
CASSAEQGMPQHF
TGTGCTAGCAGCGCAGAACAGGGAATGCCCCAGCATTTT
>TRBJ2-3|.|TRBV7-2|TRBD1
CASSFDRGTDTQYF
TGTGCCAGCAGCTTTGACAGGGGCACAGATACGCAGTATTTT
>TRBJ2-7|.|TRBV7-6|TRBD1
CASSLMMTGSYEQYF
TGTGCCAGCAGCTTAATGATGACAGGGAGCTACGAGCAGTACTTC
>TRBJ2-5|.|TRBV5-1|TRBD2
CASSLMAGVETQYF
TGCGCCAGCAGCTTGATGGCGGGAGTAGAGACCCAGTACTTC
>TRBJ2-3|once|TRBV5-1|TRBD1
CASGDRADTQYF
TGCGCCAGCGGCGACAGGGCAGATACGCAGTATTTT
>TRBJ2-7|.|TRBV5-1|TRBD2
CASSPGGTSGGSEQYF
TGCGCCAGCAGCCCAGGGGGGACTAGCGGGGGCTCCGAGCAGTACTTC
>TRBJ2-1|.|TRBV14|TRBD1
CASSLRTGLDEQFF
TGTGCCAGCAGCCTCCGGACAGGGTTGGATGAGCAGTTCTTC
>TRBJ2-3|.|TRBV5-4|TRBD1
CASSSATGGRTDTQYF
TGTGCCAGCAGCTCGGCCACAGGGGGCAGAACAGATACGCAGTATTTT
>TRBJ2-7|.|TRBV6-1|.
CATRTGSYEQYF
TGTGCCACCAGGACGGGGTCCTACGAGCAGTACTTC
>TRBJ1-1|.|TRBV30|TRBD1
CAWTLGDRWTEAFF
TGTGCCTGGACTCTCGGGGACAGATGGACTGAAGCTTTCTTT
>TRBJ2-5|.|TRBV7-2|TRBD2
CASSPRRLAGGLLETQYF
TGTGCCAGCAGCCCTCGTAGACTAGCGGGGGGACTTTTGGAGACCCAGTACTTC